This record covers a single TCR beta chain. In this sample, this clonotype turned up many times. Its specific antigen is unknown. Base qualities are not provided; no much larger clone lies one nucleotide away. This entry is derived from a study of regulatory T cells in long-lasting Graves disease (dated by TCRdb to the early 2020s). As for the study more broadly: Antithyroid drugs had been taken for less than 3 months by newly diagnosed Graves' disease patients. Peripheral blood TCR sequencing and RNA sequencing compared persistent Graves' disease patients with newly diagnosed Graves' disease patients. The study was conducted in China and was registered as a clinical trial. A total of 33 samples were covered by TCR sequencing, comprising roughly 13 persistent and approximately 20 newly diagnosed Graves' disease patients. Paper-wide results and their limitations: TRBV28, TRBJ1-2 and TRBJ2-5 were preferentially used in persistent disease, while TRBV20-1 and TRBJ2-1 were favored in newly diagnosed disease. Sequencing and analysis were restricted to the TCR beta chain. Patients with persistent disease shared more public clonotypes (about 2,500) than newly diagnosed patients did (approximately 1,000). The small sample size was acknowledged by the authors as a limitation that may reduce accuracy. Compared with newly diagnosed patients, patients with persistent Graves' disease had lower TCR Shannon entropy and fewer highly expanded clones, which suggests clonal expansion. The study examined only peripheral blood because the primary lesion, thyroid tissue, could not be accessed.

Its CDR3 holds 16 amino acids, cysteine through phenylalanine. The DNA shown is the 48-base CDR3, in frame from base 1. The germline ends are 23 bases apart after V is trimmed by 6 bases and J by 5 bases. Per the germline V gene (reference sequence), SGHKS is the CDR1 and YYEKEE is the CDR2. The library was obtained by multiplex PCR. Instrument used: Illumina HiSeq 4000. To build TCR beta libraries, CDR3 regions were amplified by Arm-PCR using iRepertoire HTBI primers. PCR products were gel purified before sequencing. As for the authors' bioinformatics: Gene usage analysis of CDR3 amino acid clonotypes relied on the roughly 58 TRBV and fewer than 15 TRBJ segments identified across samples. COPE and FqMerger were used to merge filtered high-quality paired reads into contigs. BLAST was used to align contigs to IMGT TRBV, TRBD and TRBJ reference genes, with CDR3 defined following IMGT. Clonotypes above 0.1% frequency were classified as highly expanded clones. Shannon entropy was used to measure repertoire diversity, and the Gini coefficient was used to measure V-J evenness. A clonotype found in more than one individual was treated as public. TCRdb cleaned the public reads at Q25 with fastp, built clones with MiXCR and kept in-frame beta chains. Entries are consolidated by CDR3 protein sequence, retaining the most common genes and DNA. None of the V and J calls come from the authors' own analysis; TCRdb made them. The sample table shows approximately 400,000 distinct CDR3 sequences, and around 11% are seen once. The ten largest clones capture approximately 20% of the sample.

The intended sense of this specimen's time point label: newly diagnosed GD, antithyroid drugs for less than 3 months. RNA was extracted from PBMCs in TRIzol for both TCR sequencing and RNA sequencing. The diagnosis of Graves' disease was made according to American Thyroid Association guidelines. Recruitment of patients was carried out at an endocrinology department in Xi'an, China. Each patient gave 8.5 to 9.5 milliliters of peripheral blood, collected in an EDTA anticoagulant tube. Ficoll Paque Plus density gradient separation was used to isolate PBMCs, and no further T cell sorting was performed. RNA quality was checked with an Agilent 2100 Bioanalyzer and agarose gel, and concentration with a NanoDrop 2000. These data are also associated with another study on T cells in Graves' hyperthyroidism and ophthalmopathy. As the second publication notes: Stable Graves' hyperthyroidism was defined as no progression to ophthalmopathy during 18 months of follow-up. Hyperthyroidism patients were aged 18 to 65 years and newly diagnosed, with disease duration of less than 2 months. Any patient with an uncontrolled infection, another autoimmune disease, pregnancy or lactation was excluded. Clinical symptoms, serum thyroxine and TRAb, thyroid ultrasound, and orbital computed tomography formed the basis for the diagnoses. For the first round of RT-PCR on the TCR CDR3, the HTBI primer set was used together with the Qiagen OneStep RT-PCR kit. Most expanded thyroid clonotypes (frequency above 0.001) were also detected in blood, a finding suggesting that blood repertoires may reflect thyroid immune responses. Ophthalmopathy was separated from stable hyperthyroidism by a 13 V-J signature model, with over 85% sensitivity and about 84% specificity obtained in cross-validation and 80%/75% obtained in testing. In validation, progression to ophthalmopathy was predicted by the model with nearly 71% sensitivity and 72.22% specificity, a median of about 6.8 months before onset. To identify distinguishing TCR V-J signatures, a discovery cohort of around 98 patients was used, comprising 40 to 45 with Graves' ophthalmopathy and roughly 60 with stable Graves' hyperthyroidism. Prospective prediction of ophthalmopathy was tested in an independent validation cohort consisting of some 18 hyperthyroidism patients and over 15 patients who later progressed to ophthalmopathy. The roughly 100 discovery patients were divided at random into training and test sets in a 7:3 ratio. In over five Graves' hyperthyroidism patients, the study also compared T-cell repertoires from thyroid tissue with T-cell repertoires from blood. After sampling, hyperthyroidism patients received methimazole starting at 30 mg daily, and ophthalmopathy patients received high-dose intravenous methylprednisolone. A second multiplex PCR round built the libraries, followed by size selection and purification. The libraries were sequenced on an Illumina HiSeq2000 using paired-end 100 bp reads. SOAPnuke was used to process the raw data, removing reads that contained adapters or uncalled bases, had a mean Phred below 15, or lacked an exact match to the constant primer or identifier. COPE v1.2.5 was used to merge high-quality paired reads, and clonotypes were defined as unique nucleotide sequences. MiTCR v1.1 was used to align the clonotypes against IMGT TRBV, TRBD and TRBJ reference segments. Analysis was restricted to V-J combinations with a frequency above 0.0001, which covered roughly 99% of repertoires. The TCS score was defined as the ratio of F50 (clonal expansion) to E x V (chaos), calculated using BLOSUM62-based TCRdist between CDR3 peptides within each V-J. Welch's t-statistics and random forest reduced roughly 530 V-J features to roughly 13, which were used in a naive Bayes classifier (R e1071). Sample size was not statistically predetermined, and blinding of investigators to group allocation was not performed. According to the paper, TCR Vbeta CDR3 sequencing was carried out on approximately 140 peripheral blood samples, which came from 40 to 45 ophthalmopathy, approximately 78 hyperthyroidism and roughly 17 progressor patients.

The source material was peripheral blood mononuclear cells (PBMCs), sampled at new diagnosis, from a patient treated with antithyroid drugs. The TCR sequence derives from a woman younger than 35 with Graves disease. Donor details come from another sample of the same person, matched by shared clones. The sequence joins TRBV5-5 to TRBJ1-1; TRBD1 is perhaps the D gene, given 5 matching bases. The CDR3 region has the sequence CASTLMMGGVRTEAFF. The DNA reads as follows: TGTGCCAGCACTTTGATGATGGGGGGGGTGCGAACTGAAGCTTTCTTT.